Reported below is one T cell receptor (beta chain). In this sample, this clonotype turned up a few times. Its binding antigen is unknown. Per-nucleotide qualities are absent, and no much larger clonotype sits a single base away. The library was obtained by RT-PCR. Data came from an Illumina HiSeq 2500. TCRdb reanalyzed the raw reads on its own, using fastp at Q25 for trimming and MiXCR for clone calling, and kept in-frame beta chains. Merged by CDR3 protein, the rows form single entries marked with the most common genes and DNA. The table for this sample lists 530,000 or so distinct CDR3 sequences; 14% of them were counted only once. Around 10% of the sample goes to the ten largest clones. This entry is derived from a study of response to subunit inactivated influenza vaccine (dated by TCRdb to 2016 to 2019). Background on the whole study: Deep quantitative T cell receptor repertoire profiling was used in the study to track responses to a trivalent subunit inactivated influenza vaccine. Here is what the overall study found, with its caveats: The authors suggested that each seasonal influenza vaccination may recruit only a limited number of new T cells.

The clonotype comes from a man over 45 who received an inactivated influenza vaccine. Donor details come from another sample of the same person, matched by shared clones. The material sequenced was PBMCs from blood, taken 11 to 12 days after vaccination.

The DNA sequence is as follows: TGTGCCAGCAGCTTGGAATGGGGTGAAGCTTTCTTT. The resulting protein is CASSLEWGEAFF. In this chain, TRBV11-2 is recombined with TRBJ1-1; no D segment can be confidently identified. The junction shows trimming of 3 bases on V and 7 bases on J, plus 9 bases between the germline ends. CDR1 SGHAT and CDR2 FQNNGV were looked up in the germline V gene. The CDR3 numbers 12 residues from cysteine through phenylalanine. Only the CDR3 DNA is retained, 36 bases long and in frame from the first base.